This record looks at one T cell receptor (beta chain) sequence and its context. Time point denoted: after neoadjuvant nivolumab, at surgical resection. The record originates from a study of neoadjuvant anti-PD-1 for oral cavity cancer. Study background: Around day 43, patients without progression received a fourth nivolumab dose before surgery.

Clones were read by immunoSEQ multiplex PCR, and TCRdb kept only the in-frame ones, dropping some. This table holds more than 12,000 clones, roughly 70% found once. The TCR originated in a person aged 35 to 85 with oral cavity squamous cell carcinoma. Sample: PBMCs, taken after nivolumab (anti-PD-1) treatment.

The CDR3 nucleotides read TGTGCCAGCAGCGACGGAGGGGGACCAGCCTACGAGCAGTACTTC. Amino acids: CASSDGGGPAYEQYF. The chain is built from TRBV9 and TRBJ2-7, with D possibly being TRBD1 or TRBD2 (6 bases each). This CDR3 has 15 amino acids. Germline V gene lookup returns CDR1 SGDLS and CDR2 YYNGEE. V was cut by 3 bases and J by 2 bases, with 15 bases left in between.